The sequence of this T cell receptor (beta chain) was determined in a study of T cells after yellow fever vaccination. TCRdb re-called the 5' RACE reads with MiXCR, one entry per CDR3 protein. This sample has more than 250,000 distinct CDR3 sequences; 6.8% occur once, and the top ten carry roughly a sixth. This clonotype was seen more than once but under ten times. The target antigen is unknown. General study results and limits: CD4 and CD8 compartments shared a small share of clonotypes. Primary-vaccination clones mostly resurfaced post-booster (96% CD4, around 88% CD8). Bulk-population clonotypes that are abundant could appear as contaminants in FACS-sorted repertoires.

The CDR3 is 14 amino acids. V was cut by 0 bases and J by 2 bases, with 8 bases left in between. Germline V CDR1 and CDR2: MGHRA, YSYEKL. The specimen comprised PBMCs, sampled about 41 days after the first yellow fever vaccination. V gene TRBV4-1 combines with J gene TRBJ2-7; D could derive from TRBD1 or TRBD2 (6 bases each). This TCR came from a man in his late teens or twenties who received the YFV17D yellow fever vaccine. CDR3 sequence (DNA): TGCGCCAGCAGCCAAGATCGGGGGCCCTACGAGCAGTACGTC. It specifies CASSQDRGPYEQYV.